This T cell receptor (beta chain) is drawn from a study of beta chain features in type 1 diabetes. Study information: There were some 98 million sorted cells examined across all samples. Study-wide results and limits: More deletions and fewer insertions at VDJ junctions were found in patients with type 1 diabetes. A moderate, significant TCRB CDR3 shortening appeared in type 1 diabetes across four CD4+ subsets.

Reverse transcription of all isolated RNA meant that expressed TCRB transcripts were sequenced. Assay: immunoSEQ multiplex PCR; the TCRdb copy retains only in-frame clones and omits some. The sample shows hundreds of thousands of clones, about 14% of them seen only once. For this clone: The antigen is not known.

Germline V gene data show CDR1 as SGHRS and CDR2 as YFSETQ. The CDR3 has 18 amino acids. V was cut by 2 bases and J by 7 bases, with 27 bases left in between. CD45RO/CCR7/CD25/CD127/CD95/CD27 sorting isolated CD4+ naive, central memory, regulatory and stem cell-like memory cells. Once sorted, every population was more than 98% pure. The material sequenced was naive CD4+ T cells from blood. The rearrangement uses TRBV5-1 and TRBJ1-2, with D hard to call. This sequence originates from a man between 18 and 35 years old with type 1 diabetes. The CDR3 spells CASSFLTHGPLVDGGYTF. CDR3 nucleotides: TGCGCCAGCAGCTTCTTGACCCATGGGCCCCTCGTTGATGGTGGCTACACCTTC.